Listed below are T cell receptor beta chains from one sample, sequenced in a study of cytomegalovirus exposure and HLA in healthy donors. Assay used: immunoSEQ multiplex PCR; TCRdb lists only in-frame clones, some missing. The table includes more than 200,000 clones, 90% detected once. Sequencing was done on a sample of PBMCs. The origin of the receptors is a woman between 25 and 40 years old in good health and CMV-seronegative. Each CDR3 is given with its conserved first and last residue. Fields, in order: V gene, J gene, D gene, clone size, CDR3 DNA, CDR3 protein. The D gene is left open where the match is weak. Some rows have no size entry. The others give once, few or many, or a class for an expanded clone.

>TRBV28|TRBJ1-4|TRBD1|.
TGTGCCAGCAGTTTCGGGACAGTGAATGAAAAACTGTTTTTT
CASSFGTVNEKLFF
>TRBV5-1|TRBJ2-1|TRBD1|.
TGCGCCAGCAGCTCTGTTTCGACAGGGTACAATGAGCAGTTCTTC
CASSSVSTGYNEQFF
>TRBV27|TRBJ2-7|.|.
TGTGCCAGCAGGATGGGAGGCGGACAGTACGAGCAGTACTTC
CASRMGGGQYEQYF
>TRBV5-6|TRBJ1-2|TRBD1|.
TGTGCCAGCAGCTTACGACAGGGGCCTGGCGACACCTTC
CASSLRQGPGDTF
>TRBV6-1|TRBJ1-4|.|.
TGTGCCAGCAGTGAAGGGCACTGGAATGAAAAACTGTTTTTT
CASSEGHWNEKLFF
>TRBV18|TRBJ2-1|TRBD1|.
TGTGCCAGCTCACCACCGGGACAGGGGATCAATGAGCAGTTCTTC
CASSPPGQGINEQFF
>TRBV11-2|TRBJ2-7|.|.
TGTGCCAGCAGCTTATTGGTCCTGGCTACCTACGAGCAGTACTTC
CASSLLVLATYEQYF
>TRBV19|TRBJ1-5|.|.
TGTGCCAGTAGTAGATCGAGGGGGGGCAATCAGCCCCAGCATTTT
CASSRSRGGNQPQHF
>TRBV15|TRBJ1-1|.|.
TGTGCCACCAGGTACCCTGAAGCTTTCTTT
CATRYPEAFF
>TRBV9|TRBJ1-4|TRBD1|.
TGTGCCAGCAGCCCTAGGACAGGGAGTAATGAAAAACTGTTTTTT
CASSPRTGSNEKLFF
>TRBV28|TRBJ2-7|.|.
TGTGCCAGCAGTCGATTGACTGGGGAGGTTCGAGAGCAGTACTTC
CASSRLTGEVREQYF
>TRBV7-9|TRBJ2-5|TRBD1|.
TGTGCCAGCAGCATACGACAGGGTCAAGAGACCCAGTACTTC
CASSIRQGQETQYF
>TRBV11-3|TRBJ2-1|.|.
TGTGCCAGCAGTGTAGCAGGGAGCTCCTACAATGAGCAGTTCTTC
CASSVAGSSYNEQFF
>TRBV27|TRBJ2-2|.|.
TGTGCCAGCAGCCCAGGATCGGGCACCGGGGAGCTGTTTTTT
CASSPGSGTGELFF
>TRBV12-5|TRBJ2-3|TRBD2|.
TGTGCTAGTGGTTTGGTAGGGACTAGGGGCACAGATACGCAGTATTTT
CASGLVGTRGTDTQYF
>TRBV5-1|TRBJ2-3|.|.
TGCGCCAGCAGCTTGGGATCGGCGGGACCCACAGATACGCAGTATTTT
CASSLGSAGPTDTQYF
>TRBV30|TRBJ2-7|.|.
TGTGCCTGGAGGACAGGAGGGTACGAGCAGTACTTC
CAWRTGGYEQYF
>TRBV6-1|TRBJ2-1|.|.
TGTGCCAGCACCGTGCTGGATACCTACAATGAGCAGTTCTTC
CASTVLDTYNEQFF
>TRBV25-1|TRBJ2-7|.|.
TGTGCCAGCAGTGCCCGGGCCGACTCCTACGAGCAGTACTTC
CASSARADSYEQYF
>TRBV19|TRBJ1-2|TRBD1|.
TGTGCCAGTAGTCCCGAGACAGGGAACGGCTACACCTTC
CASSPETGNGYTF
>TRBV15|TRBJ2-5|.|.
TGTGCCACCAGCAGAGAATCCCCTTCAGGGGGGGAGACCCAGTACTTC
CATSRESPSGGETQYF
>TRBV14|TRBJ2-6|.|.
TGTGCCAGCAGCCAACACGGGTTTGGGGCCAACGTCCTGACTTTC
CASSQHGFGANVLTF
>TRBV11-2|TRBJ2-7|.|few
TGTGCCAGCAGCTGGGACTTCTACGAGCAGTACTTC
CASSWDFYEQYF
>TRBV5-1|TRBJ2-5|TRBD2|.
TGCGCCAGCAGCTTGGCACCTGGGACTATACAAGAGACCCAGTACTTC
CASSLAPGTIQETQYF
>TRBV27|TRBJ2-3|.|once
TGTGCCAGCAGTTCAGGGGGGCCGGGTACGCAGTATTTT
CASSSGGPGTQYF
>TRBV4-2|TRBJ2-7|.|.
TGTGCCAGCAGCCAAGGATCCCTAGGGGCAGGGGACGAGCAGTACTTC
CASSQGSLGAGDEQYF
>TRBV6-1|TRBJ2-7|.|.
TGTGCCAGCAGTGGTGGGATAGGGAGCTCCTACGAGCAGTACTTC
CASSGGIGSSYEQYF
>TRBV15|TRBJ2-1|.|.
TGTGCCACCAGCCCCCTCCCTAGCGCCGAGCAGTTCTTC
CATSPLPSAEQFF
>TRBV4-2|TRBJ2-5|.|.
TGTGCCAGCAGCCCCCCTGCGTCCGGGACCCAGTACTTC
CASSPPASGTQYF
>TRBV10-3|TRBJ1-5|.|.
TGTGCCACCTCAACGGGACACAATAATCAGCCCCAGCATTTT
CATSTGHNNQPQHF
>TRBV19|TRBJ2-7|TRBD1|.
TGTGCCAGTAGTTTTGGACAGGCCCTCGGGGACGAGCAGTACTTC
CASSFGQALGDEQYF
>TRBV7-9|TRBJ2-1|TRBD1|.
TGTGCCAGCAGCTCAGAGACAGGGTTGGATGAGCAGTTCTTC
CASSSETGLDEQFF
>TRBV6-1|TRBJ1-2|.|.
TGTGCCAGCAGTGCGGGACTCCCTTCAGCTAACTATGGCTACACCTTC
CASSAGLPSANYGYTF
>TRBV28|TRBJ2-1|TRBD1|.
TGTGCCAGCAGTTTAAACGGACAGGGGGATGAGCAGTTCTTC
CASSLNGQGDEQFF
>TRBV6-1|TRBJ1-5|TRBD1|.
TGTGCCAGCAGTGAATCCGGGACAGGGAGGCAGCCCCAGCATTTT
CASSESGTGRQPQHF
>TRBV7-2|TRBJ2-1|.|.
TGTGCCAGCAGCTTAGCGATCCCAGCGTACAATGAGCAGTTCTTC
CASSLAIPAYNEQFF
>TRBV27|TRBJ2-3|.|.
TGTGCCAGCAGTTCCCCGACTTCATTTCTCCCCACAGATACGCAGTATTTT
CASSSPTSFLPTDTQYF
>TRBV10-3|TRBJ1-4|TRBD1|.
TGTGCCATCAGTGAAATAGAACAGGGGGCGAGGGAAAAACTGTTTTTT
CAISEIEQGAREKLFF
>TRBV6-1|TRBJ2-7|TRBD2|.
TGTGCCAGCAGTGAATGGGGGGGGGAGGGTTACGAGCAGTACTTC
CASSEWGGEGYEQYF
>TRBV18|TRBJ2-2|.|.
TGTGCCAGCTCATCCTACTCACCCACCGCGGAGCTGTTTTTT
CASSSYSPTAELFF
>TRBV6-1|TRBJ2-7|.|.
TGTGCCAGCAGCCTGGGCGCCGCTAACCCCTACGAGCAGTACTTC
CASSLGAANPYEQYF
>TRBV19|TRBJ2-1|TRBD2|.
TGTGCCAGTAGTTTCGGGACTAGCGGGTACAATGAGCAGTTCTTC
CASSFGTSGYNEQFF
>TRBV5-1|TRBJ2-5|.|once
TGCGCCAGCAGCTTGGGCCGGAAAGAGACCCAGTACTTC
CASSLGRKETQYF
>TRBV6-4|TRBJ2-1|TRBD2|.
TGTGCCAGCAGTAGACTAGCGGGCCTCAATGAGCAGTTCTTC
CASSRLAGLNEQFF
>TRBV4-2|TRBJ2-7|TRBD1|.
TGTGCCAGCAGCCGAGAACAGGGGGGAGGCTACGAGCAGTACTTC
CASSREQGGGYEQYF
>TRBV27|TRBJ2-6|.|.
TGTGCCAGCAGTCCATCCTTGTCTGGGGCCAACGTCCTGACTTTC
CASSPSLSGANVLTF
>TRBV11-3|TRBJ2-5|TRBD2|.
TGTGCCAGCAGCTTAGCTTTCGGGACTAGCGGGTTCCAAGAGACCCAGTACTTC
CASSLAFGTSGFQETQYF
>TRBV2|TRBJ2-1|TRBD2|.
TGTGCCAGCAGTTCCGGGACTAGCGGTTACAATGAGCAGTTCTTC
CASSSGTSGYNEQFF
>TRBV30|TRBJ2-7|TRBD2|.
TGTGCCTGGAGGATGGGGGTGGGTAGCGGGACCTACGAGCAGTACTTC
CAWRMGVGSGTYEQYF
>TRBV7-8|TRBJ2-1|TRBD2|.
TGTGCCAGCAGCTTAGGCCCTAGCGGGGTTTACAATGAGCAGTTCTTC
CASSLGPSGVYNEQFF
>TRBV21-1|TRBJ2-1|.|.
TGTGCCAGCACCTTTCGGACAGGGGTCCACAATGAGCAGTTCTTC
CASTFRTGVHNEQFF